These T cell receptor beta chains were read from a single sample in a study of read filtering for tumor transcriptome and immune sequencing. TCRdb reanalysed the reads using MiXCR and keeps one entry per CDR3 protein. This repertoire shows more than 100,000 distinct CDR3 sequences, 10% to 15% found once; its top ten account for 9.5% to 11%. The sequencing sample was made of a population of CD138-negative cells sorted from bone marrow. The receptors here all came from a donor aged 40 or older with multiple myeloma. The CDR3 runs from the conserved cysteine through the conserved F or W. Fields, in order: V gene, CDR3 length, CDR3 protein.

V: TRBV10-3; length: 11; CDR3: CAIRDTDTQYF
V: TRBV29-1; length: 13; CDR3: CSGSQGSDTEAFF
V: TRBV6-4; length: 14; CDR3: CASRVGDRVGEAFF
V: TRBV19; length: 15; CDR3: CASMVAGTTNQPQHF
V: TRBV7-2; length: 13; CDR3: CASSLAAQVRAFF
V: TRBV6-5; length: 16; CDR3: CASIVFGTEANNEQFF
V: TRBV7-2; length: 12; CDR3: CASSLGRDTQYF
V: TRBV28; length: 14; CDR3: CASRPGEGTGELFF
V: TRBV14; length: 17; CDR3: CASSQEAQGRWNTEAFF
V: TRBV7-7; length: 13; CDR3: CASSSNRNTEAFF
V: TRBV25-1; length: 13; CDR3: CASGTKQGTEAFF
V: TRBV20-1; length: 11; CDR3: CSARERETQYF
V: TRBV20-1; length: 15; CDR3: CSATHPGRSADTQYF
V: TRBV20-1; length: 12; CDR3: CSAIRLRNIQYF
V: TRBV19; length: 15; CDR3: CASSIVTSGRAEQFF
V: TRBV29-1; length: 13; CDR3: CSVEEGGGTEAFF
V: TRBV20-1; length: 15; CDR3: CSVAAQDPERYEQYF
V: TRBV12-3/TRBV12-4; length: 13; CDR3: CASSFEGNTEAFF
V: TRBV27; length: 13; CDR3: CASRDRGRTEAFF
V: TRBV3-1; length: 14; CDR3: CASSRYPGVYEQYF
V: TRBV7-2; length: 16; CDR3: CASSSRGSSGSYEQYF
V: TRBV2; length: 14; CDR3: CASSSGQANTEAFF
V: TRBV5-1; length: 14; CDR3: CASSLGRVEEEQYF
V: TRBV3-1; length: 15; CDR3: CASSDWTSGDNEQFF
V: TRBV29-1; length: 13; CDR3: CSSFGGGGTEAFF
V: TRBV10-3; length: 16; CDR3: CAVTSGGARGTGELFF
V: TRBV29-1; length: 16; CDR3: CSVDLGGTGGYNGQFF
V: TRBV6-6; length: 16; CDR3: CASSFSASGRFNEQFF
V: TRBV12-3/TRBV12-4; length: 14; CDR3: CASSPGQGSQPQHF
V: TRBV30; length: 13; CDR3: CAWSVSDKSIQYF
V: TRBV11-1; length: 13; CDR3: CASSARLLDEQYF
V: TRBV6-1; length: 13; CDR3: CASRRQGQETQYF
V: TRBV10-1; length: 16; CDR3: CASGEEVTGICNEQFF
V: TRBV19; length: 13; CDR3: CASSMGKRQPQHF
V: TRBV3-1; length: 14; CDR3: CASSQAGRDTEAFF
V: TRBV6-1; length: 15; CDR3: CASSEVSGTNEKLFF
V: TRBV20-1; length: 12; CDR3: CSAPEGTDTQCF
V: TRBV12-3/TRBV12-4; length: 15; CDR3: CASSLIQGLDQPQHF
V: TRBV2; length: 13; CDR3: CASSGEMNTEAFF
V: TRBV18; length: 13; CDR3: CASSAGQSYEQYF
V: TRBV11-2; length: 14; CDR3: CASSLGHMNTEAFF
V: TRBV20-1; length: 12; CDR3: CSARTTAETQYF